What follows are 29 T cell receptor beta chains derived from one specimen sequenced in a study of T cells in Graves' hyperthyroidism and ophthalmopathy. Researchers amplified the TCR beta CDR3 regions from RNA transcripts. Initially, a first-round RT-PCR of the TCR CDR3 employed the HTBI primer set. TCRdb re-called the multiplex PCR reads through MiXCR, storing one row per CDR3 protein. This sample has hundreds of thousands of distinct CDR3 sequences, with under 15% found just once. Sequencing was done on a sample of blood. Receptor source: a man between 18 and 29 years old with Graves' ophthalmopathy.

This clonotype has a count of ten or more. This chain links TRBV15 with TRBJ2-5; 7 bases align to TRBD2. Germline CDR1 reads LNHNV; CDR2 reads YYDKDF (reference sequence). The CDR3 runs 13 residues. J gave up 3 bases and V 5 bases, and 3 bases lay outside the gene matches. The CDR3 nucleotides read TGTGCCACCAGCTTTGGGAGGGAAGAGACCCAGTACTTC. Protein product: CATSFGREETQYF. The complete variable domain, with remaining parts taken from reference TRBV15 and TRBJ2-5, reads DAMVIQNPRYQVTQFGKPVTLSCSQTLNHNVMYWYQQKSSQAPKLLFHYYDKDFNNEADTPDNFQSRRPNTSFCFLDIRSPGLGDTAMYLCATSFGREETQYFGPGTRLLVL.

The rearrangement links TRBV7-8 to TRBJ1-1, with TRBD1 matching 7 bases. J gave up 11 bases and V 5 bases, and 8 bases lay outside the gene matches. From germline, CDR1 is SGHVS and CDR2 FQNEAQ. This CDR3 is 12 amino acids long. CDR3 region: CASSLDRAGAFF. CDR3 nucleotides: TGTGCCAGCAGCCTAGACAGGGCTGGGGCTTTCTTT.

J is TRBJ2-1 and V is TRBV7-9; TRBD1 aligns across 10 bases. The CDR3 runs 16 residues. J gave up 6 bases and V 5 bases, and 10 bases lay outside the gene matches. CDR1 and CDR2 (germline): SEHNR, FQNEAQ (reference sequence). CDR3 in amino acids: CASSGDRGLHGNEQFF. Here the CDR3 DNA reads TGTGCCAGCAGCGGGGACAGGGGACTCCACGGCAATGAGCAGTTCTTC.

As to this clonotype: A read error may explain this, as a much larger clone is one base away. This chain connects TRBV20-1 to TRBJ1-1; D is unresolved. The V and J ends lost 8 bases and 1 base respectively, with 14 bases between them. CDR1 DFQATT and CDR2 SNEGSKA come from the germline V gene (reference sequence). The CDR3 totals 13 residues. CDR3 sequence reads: CSTTLLRNTEAFF. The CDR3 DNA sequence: TGCAGTACAACGCTATTGAGGAACACTGAAGCTTTCTTT.

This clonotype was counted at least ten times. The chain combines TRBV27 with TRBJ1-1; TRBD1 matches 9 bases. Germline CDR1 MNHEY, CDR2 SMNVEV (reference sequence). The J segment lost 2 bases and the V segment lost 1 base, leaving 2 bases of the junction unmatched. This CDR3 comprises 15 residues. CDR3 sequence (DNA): TGTGCCAGCAGTTTATGGACAGGGGATAACACTGAAGCTTTCTTT. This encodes CASSLWTGDNTEAFF.

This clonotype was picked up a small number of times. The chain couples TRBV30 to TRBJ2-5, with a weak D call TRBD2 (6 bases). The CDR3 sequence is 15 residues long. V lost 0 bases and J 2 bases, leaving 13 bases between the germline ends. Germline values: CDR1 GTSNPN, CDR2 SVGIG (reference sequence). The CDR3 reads CAWSVRLARQETQYF. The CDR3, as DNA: TGTGCCTGGAGTGTACGGCTAGCGAGGCAAGAGACCCAGTACTTC.

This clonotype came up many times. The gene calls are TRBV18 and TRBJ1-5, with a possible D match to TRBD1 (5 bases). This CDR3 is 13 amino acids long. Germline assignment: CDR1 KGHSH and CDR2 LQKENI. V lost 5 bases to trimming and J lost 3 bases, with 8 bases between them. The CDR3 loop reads CASSGGYNQPQHF. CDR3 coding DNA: TGTGCCAGCTCAGGGGGATACAATCAGCCCCAGCATTTT.

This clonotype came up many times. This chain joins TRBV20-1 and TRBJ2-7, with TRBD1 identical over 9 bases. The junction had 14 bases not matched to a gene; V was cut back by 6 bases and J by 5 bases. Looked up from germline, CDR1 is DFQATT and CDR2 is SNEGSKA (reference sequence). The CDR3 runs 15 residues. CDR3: CSATSGTGYIDEQYF. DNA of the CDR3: TGCAGTGCCACTTCCGGGACAGGGTATATCGACGAGCAGTACTTC.

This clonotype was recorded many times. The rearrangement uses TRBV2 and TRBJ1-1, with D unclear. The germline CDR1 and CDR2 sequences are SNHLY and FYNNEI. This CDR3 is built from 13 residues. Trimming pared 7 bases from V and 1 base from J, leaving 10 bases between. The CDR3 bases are TGTGCCAGCACCGTCTCAGGGAACACTGAAGCTTTCTTT. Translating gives CASTVSGNTEAFF.

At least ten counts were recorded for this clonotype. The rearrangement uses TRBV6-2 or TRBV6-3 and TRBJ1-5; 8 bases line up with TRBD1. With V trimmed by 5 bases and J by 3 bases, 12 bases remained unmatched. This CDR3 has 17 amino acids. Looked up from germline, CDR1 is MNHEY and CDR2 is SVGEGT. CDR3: CASSPPGQGTLNQPQHF. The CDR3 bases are TGTGCCAGCAGTCCGCCCGGACAGGGAACCCTCAATCAGCCCCAGCATTTT.

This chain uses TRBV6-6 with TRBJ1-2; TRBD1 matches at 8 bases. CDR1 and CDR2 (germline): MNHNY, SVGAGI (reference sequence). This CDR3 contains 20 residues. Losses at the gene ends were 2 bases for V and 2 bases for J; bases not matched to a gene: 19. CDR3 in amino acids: CASSYNLPPYATGGNYGYTF. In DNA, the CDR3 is TGTGCCAGCAGTTACAACCTCCCGCCTTACGCTACAGGGGGGAACTATGGCTACACCTTC.

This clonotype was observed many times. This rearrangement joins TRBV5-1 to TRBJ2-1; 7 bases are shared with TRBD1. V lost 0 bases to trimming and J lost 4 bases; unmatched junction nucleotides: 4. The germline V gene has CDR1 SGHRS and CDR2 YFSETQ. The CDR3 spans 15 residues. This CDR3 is CASSLEGQVYNEQFF. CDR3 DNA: TGCGCCAGCAGCTTGGAAGGACAGGTTTACAATGAGCAGTTCTTC.

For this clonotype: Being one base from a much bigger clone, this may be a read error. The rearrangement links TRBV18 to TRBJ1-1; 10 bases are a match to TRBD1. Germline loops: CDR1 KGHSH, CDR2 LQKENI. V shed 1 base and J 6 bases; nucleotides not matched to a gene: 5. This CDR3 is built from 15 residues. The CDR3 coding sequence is TGTGCCAGCTCACCACGACAGGGGGCTTTCCCTGAAGCTTTCTTT. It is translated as CASSPRQGAFPEAFF.

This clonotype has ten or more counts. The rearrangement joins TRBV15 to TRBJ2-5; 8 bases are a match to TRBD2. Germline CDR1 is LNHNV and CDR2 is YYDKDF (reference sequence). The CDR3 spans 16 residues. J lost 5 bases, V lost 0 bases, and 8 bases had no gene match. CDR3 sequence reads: CATSRDREGFTETQYF. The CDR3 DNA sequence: TGTGCCACCAGCAGAGATCGGGAGGGGTTCACTGAGACCCAGTACTTC.

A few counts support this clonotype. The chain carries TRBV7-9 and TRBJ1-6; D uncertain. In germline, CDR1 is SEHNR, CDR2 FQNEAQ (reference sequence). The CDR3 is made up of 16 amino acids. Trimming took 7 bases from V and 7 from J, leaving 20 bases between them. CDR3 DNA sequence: TGTGCCAGCACCCCTTCAGGTTCCCGCGGGAATTCACCCCTCCACTTT. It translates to CASTPSGSRGNSPLHF.

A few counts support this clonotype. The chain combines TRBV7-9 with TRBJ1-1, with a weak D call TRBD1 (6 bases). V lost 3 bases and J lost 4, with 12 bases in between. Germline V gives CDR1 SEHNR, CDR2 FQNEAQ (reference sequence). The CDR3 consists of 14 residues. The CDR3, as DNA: TGTGCCAGCAGCTTTCCAGGGGAGGGCACTGAAGCTTTCTTT. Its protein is CASSFPGEGTEAFF. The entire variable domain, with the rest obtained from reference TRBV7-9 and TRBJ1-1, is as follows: DTGVSQNPRHKITKRGQNVTFRCDPISEHNRLYWYRQTLGQGPEFLTYFQNEAQLEKSRLLSDRFSAERPKGSFSTLEIQRTEQGDSAMYLCASSFPGEGTEAFFGQGTRLTVV.

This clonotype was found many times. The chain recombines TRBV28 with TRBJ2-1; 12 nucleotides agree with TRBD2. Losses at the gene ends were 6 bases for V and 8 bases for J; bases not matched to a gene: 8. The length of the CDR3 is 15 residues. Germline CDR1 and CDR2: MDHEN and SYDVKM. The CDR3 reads CASRQGTSGLDEQFF. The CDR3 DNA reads TGTGCCAGCAGGCAAGGGACTAGCGGGTTGGATGAGCAGTTCTTC.

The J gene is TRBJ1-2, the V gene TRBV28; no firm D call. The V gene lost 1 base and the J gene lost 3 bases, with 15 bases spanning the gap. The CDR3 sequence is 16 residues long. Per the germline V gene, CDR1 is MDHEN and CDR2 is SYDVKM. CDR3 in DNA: TGTGCCAGCAGTTTATACACGGAAGAGGTTGACTATGGCTACACCTTC. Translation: CASSLYTEEVDYGYTF.

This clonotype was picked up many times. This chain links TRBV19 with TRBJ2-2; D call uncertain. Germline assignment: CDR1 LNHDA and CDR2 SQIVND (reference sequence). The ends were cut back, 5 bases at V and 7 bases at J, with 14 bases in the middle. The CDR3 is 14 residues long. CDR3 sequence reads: CASSAVAVDGELFF. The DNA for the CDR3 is TGTGCCAGTAGTGCAGTGGCAGTAGACGGGGAGCTGTTTTTT.

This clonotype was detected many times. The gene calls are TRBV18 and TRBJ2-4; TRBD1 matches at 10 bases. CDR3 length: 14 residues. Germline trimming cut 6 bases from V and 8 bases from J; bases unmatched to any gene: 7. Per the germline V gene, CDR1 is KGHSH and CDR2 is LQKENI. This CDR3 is CASSRGQGLDIQYF. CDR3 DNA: TGTGCCAGCTCCCGGGGACAGGGGCTGGACATTCAGTACTTC. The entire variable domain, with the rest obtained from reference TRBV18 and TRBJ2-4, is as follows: NAGVMQNPRHLVRRRGQEARLRCSPMKGHSHVYWYRQLPEEGLKFMVYLQKENIIDESGMPKERFSAEFPKEGPSILRIQQVVRGDSAAYFCASSRGQGLDIQYFGAGTRLSVL.

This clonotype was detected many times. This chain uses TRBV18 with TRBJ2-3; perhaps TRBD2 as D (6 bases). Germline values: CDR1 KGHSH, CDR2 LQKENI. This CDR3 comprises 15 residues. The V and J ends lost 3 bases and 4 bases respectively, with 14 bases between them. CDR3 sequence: CASSPGLPDADTQYF. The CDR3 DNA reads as TGTGCCAGCTCACCCGGACTACCAGACGCAGATACGCAGTATTTT.

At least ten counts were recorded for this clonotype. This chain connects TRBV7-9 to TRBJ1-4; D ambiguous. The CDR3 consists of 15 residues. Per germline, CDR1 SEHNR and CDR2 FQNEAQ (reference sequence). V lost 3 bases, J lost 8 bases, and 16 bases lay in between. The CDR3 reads CASSLAGGRREKLFF. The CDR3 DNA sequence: TGTGCCAGCAGCTTGGCCGGTGGCAGGAGGGAAAAACTGTTTTTT.

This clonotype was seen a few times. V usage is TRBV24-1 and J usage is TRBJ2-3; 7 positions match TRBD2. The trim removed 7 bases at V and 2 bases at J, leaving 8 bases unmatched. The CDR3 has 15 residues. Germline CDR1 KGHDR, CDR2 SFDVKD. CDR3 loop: CATSPGAGPTDTQYF. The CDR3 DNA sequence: TGTGCCACCAGCCCCGGAGCGGGGCCCACAGATACGCAGTATTTT.

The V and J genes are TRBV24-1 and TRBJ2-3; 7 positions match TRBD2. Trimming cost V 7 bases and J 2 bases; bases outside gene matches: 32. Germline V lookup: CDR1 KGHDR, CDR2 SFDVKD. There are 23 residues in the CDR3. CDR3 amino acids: CATSTVEEATWRLTSPYTDTQYF. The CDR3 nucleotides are TGTGCCACCAGCACCGTTGAAGAGGCCACCTGGAGGCTGACTAGCCCCTACACAGATACGCAGTATTTT.

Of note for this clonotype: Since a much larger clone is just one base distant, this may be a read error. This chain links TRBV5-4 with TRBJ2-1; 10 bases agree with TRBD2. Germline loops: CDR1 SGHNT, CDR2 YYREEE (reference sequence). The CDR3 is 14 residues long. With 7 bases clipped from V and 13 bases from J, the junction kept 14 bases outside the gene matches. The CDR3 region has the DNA TGTGCCAGCGGCAGAGCGGGAGGGCCAGAGACCCAGTTCTTC. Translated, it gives CASGRAGGPETQFF.

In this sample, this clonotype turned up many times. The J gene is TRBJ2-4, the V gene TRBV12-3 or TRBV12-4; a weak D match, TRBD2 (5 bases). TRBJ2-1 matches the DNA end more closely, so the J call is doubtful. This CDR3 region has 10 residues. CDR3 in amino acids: CASSSGVQFF. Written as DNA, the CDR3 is TGTGCCAGCAGTTCCGGGGTTCAGTTCTTC.

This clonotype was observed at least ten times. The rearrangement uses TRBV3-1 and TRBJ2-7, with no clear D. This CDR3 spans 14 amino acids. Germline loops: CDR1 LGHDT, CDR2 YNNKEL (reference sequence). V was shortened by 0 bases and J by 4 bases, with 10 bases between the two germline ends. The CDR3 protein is CASSQDAFGYEQYF. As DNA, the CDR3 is TGTGCCAGCAGCCAAGACGCATTTGGGTACGAGCAGTACTTC.

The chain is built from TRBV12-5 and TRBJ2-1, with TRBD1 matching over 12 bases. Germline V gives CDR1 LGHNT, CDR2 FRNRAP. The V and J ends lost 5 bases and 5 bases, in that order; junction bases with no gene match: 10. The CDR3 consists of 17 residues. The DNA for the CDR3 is TGTGCTAGTGGTAAGGGACAGGGGGCATCCTCGGACAATGAGCAGTTCTTC. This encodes CASGKGQGASSDNEQFF.

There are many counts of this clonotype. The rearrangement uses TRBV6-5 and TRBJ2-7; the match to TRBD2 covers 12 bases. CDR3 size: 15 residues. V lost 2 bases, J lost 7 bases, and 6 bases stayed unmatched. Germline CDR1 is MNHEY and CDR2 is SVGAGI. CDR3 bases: TGTGCCAGCAGTTACAGACTAGCGGGGGAGGAAGAGCAGTACTTC. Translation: CASSYRLAGEEEQYF.